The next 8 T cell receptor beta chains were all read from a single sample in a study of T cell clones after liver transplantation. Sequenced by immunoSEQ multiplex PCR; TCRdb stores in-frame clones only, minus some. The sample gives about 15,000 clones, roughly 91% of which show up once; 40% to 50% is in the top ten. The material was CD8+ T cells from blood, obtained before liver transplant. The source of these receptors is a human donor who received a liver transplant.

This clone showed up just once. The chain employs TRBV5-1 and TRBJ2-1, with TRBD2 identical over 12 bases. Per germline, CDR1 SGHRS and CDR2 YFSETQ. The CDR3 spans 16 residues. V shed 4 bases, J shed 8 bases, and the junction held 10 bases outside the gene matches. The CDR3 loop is CASSEFALAGGDEQFF. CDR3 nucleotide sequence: TGCGCCAGCAGCGAATTCGCGCTAGCGGGAGGGGATGAGCAGTTCTTC.

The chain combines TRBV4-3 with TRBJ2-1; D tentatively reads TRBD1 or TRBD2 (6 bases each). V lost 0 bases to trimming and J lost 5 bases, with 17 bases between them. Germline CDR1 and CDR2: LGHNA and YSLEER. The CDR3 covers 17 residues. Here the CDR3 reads CASSQEEGDVVNNEQFF. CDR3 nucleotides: TGCGCCAGCAGCCAAGAGGAGGGGGACGTAGTGAACAATGAGCAGTTCTTC.

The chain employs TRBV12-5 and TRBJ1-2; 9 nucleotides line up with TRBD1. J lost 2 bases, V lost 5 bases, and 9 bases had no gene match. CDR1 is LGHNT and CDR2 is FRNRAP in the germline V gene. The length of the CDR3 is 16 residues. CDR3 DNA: TGTGCTAGTGGTGCCGGGGCGGGACAGGGAAACTATGGCTACACCTTC. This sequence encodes CASGAGAGQGNYGYTF. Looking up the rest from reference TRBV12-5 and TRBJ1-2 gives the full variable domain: DARVTQTPRHKVTEMGQEVTMRCQPILGHNTVFWYRQTMMQGLELLAYFRNRAPLDDSGMPKDRFSAEMPDATLATLKIQPSEPRDSAVYFCASGAGAGQGNYGYTFGSGTRLTVV.

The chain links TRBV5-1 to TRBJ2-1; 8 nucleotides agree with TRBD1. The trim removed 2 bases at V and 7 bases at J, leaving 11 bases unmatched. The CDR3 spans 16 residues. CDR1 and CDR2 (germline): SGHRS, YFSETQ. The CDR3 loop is CASSLPRDRTINEQFF. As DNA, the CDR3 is TGCGCCAGCAGCTTACCTCGGGACAGGACTATTAATGAGCAGTTCTTC. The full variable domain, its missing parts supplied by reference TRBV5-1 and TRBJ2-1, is KAGVTQTPRYLIKTRGQQVTLSCSPISGHRSVSWYQQTPGQGLQFLFEYFSETQRNKGNFPGRFSGRQFSNSRSEMNVSTLELGDSALYLCASSLPRDRTINEQFFGPGTRLTVL.

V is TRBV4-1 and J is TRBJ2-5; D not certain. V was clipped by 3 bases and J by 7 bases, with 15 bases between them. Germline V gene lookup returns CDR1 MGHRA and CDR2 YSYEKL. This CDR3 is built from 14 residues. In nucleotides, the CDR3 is TGCGCCAGCAGCCAGGATGACACGCCGCGGACCCAGTACTTC. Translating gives CASSQDDTPRTQYF.

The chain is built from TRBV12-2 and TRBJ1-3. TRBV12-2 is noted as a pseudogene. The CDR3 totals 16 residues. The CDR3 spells CASRIMGGPLGNTIYF. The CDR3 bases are TGTGCAAGTCGCATAATGGGGGGGCCGCTTGGAAACACCATATATTTT.

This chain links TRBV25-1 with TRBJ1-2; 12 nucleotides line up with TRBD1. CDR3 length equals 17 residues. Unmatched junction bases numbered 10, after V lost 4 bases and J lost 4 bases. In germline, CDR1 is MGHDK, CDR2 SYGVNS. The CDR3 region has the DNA TGTGCCAGCAGTGGTGCTATAAGGGACAGGGGGCTCTATGGCTACACCTTC. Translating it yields CASSGAIRDRGLYGYTF.

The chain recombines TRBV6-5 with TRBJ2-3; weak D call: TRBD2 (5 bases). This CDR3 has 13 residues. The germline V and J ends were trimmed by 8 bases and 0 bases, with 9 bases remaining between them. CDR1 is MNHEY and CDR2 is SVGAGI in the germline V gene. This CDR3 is CASFGGSTDTQYF. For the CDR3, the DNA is TGTGCCAGCTTTGGCGGGAGCACAGATACGCAGTATTTT.